The 5 T cell receptor beta chains reported below all come from one sample, sequenced in a study of blood T cell repertoires in COVID-19. This table comes from immunoSEQ multiplex PCR, and its TCRdb copy is limited to in-frame clones, with some not included. The data show fewer than 200,000 clones, roughly 85% seen once. Source material: peripheral blood. Source of these receptors: a woman aged 60-70 years with acute or convalescent COVID-19.

The chain couples TRBV6-6 to TRBJ1-4, with D unclear. Germline assignment: CDR1 MNHNY and CDR2 SVGAGI (reference sequence). The V gene lost 6 bases and the J gene lost 8 bases, with 4 bases spanning the gap. This CDR3 comprises 10 residues. The CDR3 DNA reads TGTGCCAGCAGGGAGGAAAAACTGTTTTTT. Protein sequence: CASREEKLFF.

The chain employs TRBV28 and TRBJ2-7; possibly TRBD2 for D (6 bases). V gave up 6 bases and J gave up 1 base, with 19 bases separating them. The CDR3 has 16 amino acids. CDR1 and CDR2 (germline): MDHEN, SYDVKM. CDR3 amino acids: CASRRGRIAASYEQYF. The CDR3 DNA reads TGTGCCAGCAGAAGGGGCCGTATAGCGGCATCCTACGAGCAGTACTTC.

The chain combines TRBV11-3 with TRBJ2-3; 8 bases are a match to TRBD1. CDR1 SGHNT and CDR2 YENEEA come from the germline V gene. The CDR3 contains 15 residues. The V and J ends lost 4 bases and 2 bases, in that order; junction bases with no gene match: 5. This chain's CDR3 is CASSSRQGTTDTQYF. CDR3 nucleotide sequence: TGTGCCAGCAGCTCGAGACAGGGGACCACAGATACGCAGTATTTT.

The CDR3, as DNA: TGTGCCAGCAACTCAGCGGGAGTAAGGAACATTCAGTACTTC. Its protein is CASNSAGVRNIQYF. The V call is TRBV6-5, the J call TRBJ2-4; 8 bases fit TRBD2. Germline V CDR1 and CDR2: MNHEY, SVGAGI. Unmatched junction bases numbered 9, after V lost 7 bases and J lost 7 bases. CDR3 size: 14 residues.

The genes are TRBV6-5 and TRBJ1-5; tentatively, D is TRBD1 (6 bases). Trimming left V 6 bases short and J 0 bases short, with 12 bases between. Germline V gene sequence: CDR1 MNHEY, CDR2 SVGAGI. The CDR3 is 15 residues long. The CDR3 region is CASSQQGFSNQPQHF. CDR3 sequence (DNA): TGTGCCAGCAGCCAACAGGGTTTTAGCAATCAGCCCCAGCATTTT.